These 20 T cell receptor beta chains were all obtained from the same sample, sequenced in a study of shared clonotypes between healthy human individuals. Some clones are missing from TCRdb's copy, which holds only in-frame ones; the method was immunoSEQ multiplex PCR. The sample comprises about 680,000 clones, approximately 79% of which are singletons, and around 1.8% rests with the top ten. Sequenced input: memory CD4+ T cells sorted from blood. Stated subset: CD45RA-negative fraction. Every receptor here comes from a woman under 40 in good health.

This clone was observed once. The chain recombines TRBV6-5 with TRBJ1-2; D may be TRBD1 (5 bases). V was clipped by 5 bases and J by 7 bases, with 14 bases between them. CDR1 MNHEY and CDR2 SVGAGI come from the germline V gene. CDR3 length equals 13 residues. CDR3 DNA sequence: TGTGCCAGCAGTGAAGCAGGGATATCTGGCTACACCTTC. This codes for CASSEAGISGYTF.

The chain is built from TRBV19 and TRBJ2-4; 10 nucleotides match TRBD2. The V segment lost 3 bases and the J segment 12 bases; nucleotides outside the gene matches: 8. This CDR3 is built from 14 residues. The germline V gene encodes CDR1 LNHDA and CDR2 SQIVND (reference sequence). The CDR3 is CASSMSSGGPPQYF. The CDR3 nucleotides read TGTGCCAGTAGTATGTCTAGCGGGGGCCCCCCTCAGTACTTC.

The V gene is TRBV29-1, the J gene TRBJ2-7, with D perhaps TRBD1 (6 bases). CDR1 and CDR2 from the germline V gene are SQVTM and ANQGSEA. V was pared by 6 bases and J by 0 bases, with 18 bases between. This CDR3 region has 15 residues. The CDR3, as DNA: TGCAGCGTGGTATTAAACGACAGGAACTCCTACGAGCAGTACTTC. This gives the protein CSVVLNDRNSYEQYF.

This clone was detected once. In DNA form, the CDR3 reads TGTGCCAGCAGCTTAGGGGCGGGAGACGGAGAGACCCAGTACTTC. Residues: CASSLGAGDGETQYF. V and J are TRBV7-5 and TRBJ2-5; the D call TRBD2 from the table was never checked on the DNA. TRBV7-5 is tagged as a pseudogene. The CDR3 length is 15 residues.

V is TRBV6-5 and J is TRBJ1-1, with TRBD1 as a possible D gene (6 bases). Per the germline V gene, CDR1 is MNHEY and CDR2 is SVGAGI. CDR3 length: 15 amino acids. V lost 6 bases, J lost 5 bases, and 19 bases lay in between. CDR3 in DNA: TGTGCCAGCAGAACTAGAACAGGGCTTCGGACTGAAGCTTTCTTT. Amino acids: CASRTRTGLRTEAFF.

The chain carries TRBV5-4 and TRBJ2-5; 12 bases agree with TRBD2. The CDR3 loop spans 15 amino acids. Germline V lookup: CDR1 SGHNT, CDR2 YYREEE (reference sequence). Trimming removed 3 bases from V and 1 base from J; junction bases left unmatched: 1. The CDR3: CASSWTSGTQETQYF. For the CDR3, the DNA is TGTGCCAGCAGCTGGACTAGCGGGACCCAAGAGACCCAGTACTTC.

The count of this clone is one. Other DNA sequences of this sample code for an identical CDR3. V usage is TRBV19 and J usage is TRBJ1-1, with unresolved D. The V gene's germline CDR1 is LNHDA and CDR2 SQIVND (reference sequence). This CDR3 comprises 13 residues. The V gene lost 3 bases and the J gene lost 4 bases, with 9 bases spanning the gap. The DNA for the CDR3 is TGTGCCAGTAGTATCACTGGTTCCACTGAAGCTTTCTTT. Encoded protein: CASSITGSTEAFF.

The chain joins TRBV5-1 to TRBJ1-2, with 7 bases lining up with TRBD1. CDR1 and CDR2 (germline): SGHRS, YFSETQ. The CDR3 runs 12 residues. The trim removed 4 bases at V and 6 bases at J, leaving 3 bases unmatched. CDR3 amino acids: CASSGTGDGYTF. The CDR3 DNA reads as TGCGCCAGCAGCGGCACAGGGGATGGCTACACCTTC.

J is TRBJ1-6 and V is TRBV28; 8 nucleotides line up with TRBD1. The length of the CDR3 is 16 residues. Germline trimming cut 6 bases from V and 4 bases from J; bases unmatched to any gene: 8. The germline V gene encodes CDR1 MDHEN and CDR2 SYDVKM. This chain's CDR3 is CASSHGQGHYNSPLHF. The CDR3 DNA is TGTGCCAGCAGCCACGGACAGGGCCATTATAATTCACCCCTCCACTTT.

As regards this clone: Different DNA sequences within this sample yield the same CDR3. The chain combines TRBV5-8 with TRBJ2-3, with D possibly TRBD2 on 5 matching bases. Germline CDR1 is SGHTS and CDR2 is YDEGEE. The V end lost 4 bases, the J end lost 4 bases, and 7 bases lay between the germline ends. This CDR3 region has 12 residues. The CDR3, as DNA: TGTGCCAGCAGCCGGCGGGCAGATACGCAGTATTTT. Its translation is CASSRRADTQYF.

As to this clone: Other DNA sequences in this sample translate to the same CDR3. DNA for the CDR3: TGTGCCAGCAGCTTAGTACTAGCGCGGGAGCAGTACTTC. Its translation is CASSLVLAREQYF. The chain joins TRBV11-2 to TRBJ2-7, with 7 bases lining up with TRBD2. CDR1 is SGHAT and CDR2 is FQNNGV in the germline V gene. The CDR3 has 13 amino acids. V dropped 1 base and J dropped 7; count of bases not matched to a gene: 4.

The J gene is TRBJ2-3, the V gene TRBV6-1; TRBD2 matches 12 bases. CDR1 and CDR2 from the germline V gene are MNHNS and SASEGT. V was pared by 7 bases and J by 6 bases, with 8 bases of the junction left unmatched. This CDR3 comprises 15 residues. CDR3 nucleotide sequence: TGTGCCAGCACGACTAGCGGGAGCGGGGGTGATACGCAGTATTTT. Its translation is CASTTSGSGGDTQYF.

The chain employs TRBV7-2 and TRBJ2-7; D ambiguous. The ends were cut back, 5 bases at V and 0 bases at J, with 14 bases in the middle. This CDR3 is 15 amino acids long. Germline-derived CDR1 and CDR2 are SGHTA and FQGNSA. The CDR3 DNA reads TGTGCCAGCAGCCCTCGTTTGGGCCACTCCTACGAGCAGTACTTC. Its protein product is CASSPRLGHSYEQYF.

The chain couples TRBV29-1 to TRBJ2-3, with a tentative D call TRBD1 (5 bases). V was cut by 7 bases and J by 5 bases, with 22 bases left in between. CDR3 length equals 15 residues. From germline, CDR1 is SQVTM and CDR2 ANQGSEA. This chain's CDR3 is CSAIIGLGVGDTQYF. The CDR3 coding sequence is TGCAGCGCGATCATAGGATTAGGGGTGGGAGATACGCAGTATTTT.

The rearrangement links TRBV5-1 to TRBJ2-1; D call uncertain. The ends were cut back, 4 bases at V and 7 bases at J, with 12 bases in the middle. Germline V gene lookup returns CDR1 SGHRS and CDR2 YFSETQ. The CDR3 is 13 amino acids. Written as DNA, the CDR3 is TGCGCCAGCAGCCAGATAATTGGGAATGAGCAGTTCTTC. Its protein product is CASSQIIGNEQFF.

The chain links TRBV7-6 to TRBJ2-2; TRBD2 agrees at 8 bases. The V and J ends lost 2 bases and 5 bases, in that order; junction bases with no gene match: 10. The CDR3 has 17 residues. The germline gives CDR1 SGHVS, CDR2 FNYEAQ. CDR3 sequence reads: CASSLRPAGVGTGELFF. CDR3 DNA: TGTGCCAGCAGCTTACGTCCAGCGGGAGTTGGTACCGGGGAGCTGTTTTTT. Supplemented by reference TRBV7-6 and TRBJ2-2, the full variable domain reads GAGVSQSPRYKVTKRGQDVALRCDPISGHVSLYWYRQALGQGPEFLTYFNYEAQQDKSGLPNDRFSAERPEGSISTLTIQRTEQRDSAMYRCASSLRPAGVGTGELFFGEGSRLTVL.

This chain links TRBV7-8 with TRBJ2-7; 8 nucleotides match TRBD1. V lost 5 bases to trimming and J lost 3 bases; unmatched junction nucleotides: 3. The CDR3 contains 13 residues. CDR1 and CDR2 from the germline V gene are SGHVS and FQNEAQ. CDR3: CASSTDRGYEQYF. CDR3 bases: TGTGCCAGCAGCACCGACAGGGGCTACGAGCAGTACTTC.

Concerning this clone: The same CDR3 is also encoded by other DNA sequences in this sample. The chain couples TRBV28 to TRBJ2-1; possible D gene TRBD2, 6 bases. Trimming removed 2 bases at V and 0 bases at J, with 8 bases between. Germline lookup yields CDR1 MDHEN and CDR2 SYDVKM. The CDR3 loop spans 15 amino acids. CDR3 coding DNA: TGTGCCAGCAGTTTACACGGGAGCTCCTACAATGAGCAGTTCTTC. This encodes CASSLHGSSYNEQFF. The whole variable domain, remainder taken from reference TRBV28 and TRBJ2-1, is DVKVTQSSRYLVKRTGEKVFLECVQDMDHENMFWYRQDPGLGLRLIYFSYDVKMKEKGDIPEGYSVSREKKERFSLILESASTNQTSMYLCASSLHGSSYNEQFFGPGTRLTVL.

This clone was seen more than once but under ten times. Within the sample, other DNA sequences also encode this same CDR3. The V call is TRBV4-1, the J call TRBJ1-2; D may be TRBD1 (5 bases). This CDR3 region has 13 residues. Germline V gives CDR1 MGHRA, CDR2 YSYEKL. V was shortened by 4 bases and J by 8 bases, with 14 bases between the two germline ends. CDR3 region: CASSPQGLGGYTF. CDR3 nucleotides: TGCGCCAGCAGCCCTCAGGGTCTTGGGGGCTACACCTTC.

The chain links TRBV5-1 to TRBJ2-1; D is possibly TRBD2 (6 bases). Germline lookup yields CDR1 SGHRS and CDR2 YFSETQ. Trimming removed 0 bases from V and 1 base from J, with 11 bases in between. The CDR3 is 16 residues long. The chain's CDR3 is CASSLDLGGSYNEQFF. DNA of the CDR3: TGCGCCAGCAGCTTGGATCTGGGGGGTTCCTACAATGAGCAGTTCTTC. Looking up the rest from reference TRBV5-1 and TRBJ2-1 gives the full variable domain: KAGVTQTPRYLIKTRGQQVTLSCSPISGHRSVSWYQQTPGQGLQFLFEYFSETQRNKGNFPGRFSGRQFSNSRSEMNVSTLELGDSALYLCASSLDLGGSYNEQFFGPGTRLTVL.